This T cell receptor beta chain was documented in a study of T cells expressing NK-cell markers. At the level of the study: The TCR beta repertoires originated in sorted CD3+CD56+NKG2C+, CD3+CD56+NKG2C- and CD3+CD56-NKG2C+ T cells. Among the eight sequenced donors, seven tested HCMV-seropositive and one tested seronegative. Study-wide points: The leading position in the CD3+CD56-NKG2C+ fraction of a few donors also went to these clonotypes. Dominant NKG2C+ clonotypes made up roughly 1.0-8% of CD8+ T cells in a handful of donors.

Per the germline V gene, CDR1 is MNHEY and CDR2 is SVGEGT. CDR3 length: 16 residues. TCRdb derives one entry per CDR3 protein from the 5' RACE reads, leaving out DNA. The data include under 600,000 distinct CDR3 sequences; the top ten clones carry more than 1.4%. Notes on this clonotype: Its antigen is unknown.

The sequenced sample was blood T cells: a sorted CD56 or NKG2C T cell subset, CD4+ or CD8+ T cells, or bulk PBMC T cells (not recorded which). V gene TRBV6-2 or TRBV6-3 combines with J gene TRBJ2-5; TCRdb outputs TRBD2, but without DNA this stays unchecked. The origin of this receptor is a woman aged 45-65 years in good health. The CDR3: CASSQQPGLLKETQYF.